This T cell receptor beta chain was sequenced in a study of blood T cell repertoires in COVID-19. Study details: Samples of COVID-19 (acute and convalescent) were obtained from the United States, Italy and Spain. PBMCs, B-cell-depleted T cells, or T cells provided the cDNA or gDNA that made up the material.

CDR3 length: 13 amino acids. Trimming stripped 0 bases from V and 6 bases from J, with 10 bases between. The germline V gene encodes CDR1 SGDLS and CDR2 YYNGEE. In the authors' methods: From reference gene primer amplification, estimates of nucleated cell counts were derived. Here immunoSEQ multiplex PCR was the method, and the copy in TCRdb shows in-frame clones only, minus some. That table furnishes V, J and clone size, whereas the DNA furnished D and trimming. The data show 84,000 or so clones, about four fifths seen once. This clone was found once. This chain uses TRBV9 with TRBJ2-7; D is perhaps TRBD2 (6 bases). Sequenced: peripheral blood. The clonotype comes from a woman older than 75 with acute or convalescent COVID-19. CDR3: CASSVGGESEQYF. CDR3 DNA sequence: TGTGCCAGCAGCGTAGGCGGGGAAAGCGAGCAGTACTTC. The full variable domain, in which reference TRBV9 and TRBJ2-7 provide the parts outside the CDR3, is DSGVTQTPKHLITATGQRVTLRCSPRSGDLSVYWYQQSLDQGLQFLIQYYNGEERAKGNILERFSAQQFPDLHSELNLSSLELGDSALYFCASSVGGESEQYFGPGTRLTVT.